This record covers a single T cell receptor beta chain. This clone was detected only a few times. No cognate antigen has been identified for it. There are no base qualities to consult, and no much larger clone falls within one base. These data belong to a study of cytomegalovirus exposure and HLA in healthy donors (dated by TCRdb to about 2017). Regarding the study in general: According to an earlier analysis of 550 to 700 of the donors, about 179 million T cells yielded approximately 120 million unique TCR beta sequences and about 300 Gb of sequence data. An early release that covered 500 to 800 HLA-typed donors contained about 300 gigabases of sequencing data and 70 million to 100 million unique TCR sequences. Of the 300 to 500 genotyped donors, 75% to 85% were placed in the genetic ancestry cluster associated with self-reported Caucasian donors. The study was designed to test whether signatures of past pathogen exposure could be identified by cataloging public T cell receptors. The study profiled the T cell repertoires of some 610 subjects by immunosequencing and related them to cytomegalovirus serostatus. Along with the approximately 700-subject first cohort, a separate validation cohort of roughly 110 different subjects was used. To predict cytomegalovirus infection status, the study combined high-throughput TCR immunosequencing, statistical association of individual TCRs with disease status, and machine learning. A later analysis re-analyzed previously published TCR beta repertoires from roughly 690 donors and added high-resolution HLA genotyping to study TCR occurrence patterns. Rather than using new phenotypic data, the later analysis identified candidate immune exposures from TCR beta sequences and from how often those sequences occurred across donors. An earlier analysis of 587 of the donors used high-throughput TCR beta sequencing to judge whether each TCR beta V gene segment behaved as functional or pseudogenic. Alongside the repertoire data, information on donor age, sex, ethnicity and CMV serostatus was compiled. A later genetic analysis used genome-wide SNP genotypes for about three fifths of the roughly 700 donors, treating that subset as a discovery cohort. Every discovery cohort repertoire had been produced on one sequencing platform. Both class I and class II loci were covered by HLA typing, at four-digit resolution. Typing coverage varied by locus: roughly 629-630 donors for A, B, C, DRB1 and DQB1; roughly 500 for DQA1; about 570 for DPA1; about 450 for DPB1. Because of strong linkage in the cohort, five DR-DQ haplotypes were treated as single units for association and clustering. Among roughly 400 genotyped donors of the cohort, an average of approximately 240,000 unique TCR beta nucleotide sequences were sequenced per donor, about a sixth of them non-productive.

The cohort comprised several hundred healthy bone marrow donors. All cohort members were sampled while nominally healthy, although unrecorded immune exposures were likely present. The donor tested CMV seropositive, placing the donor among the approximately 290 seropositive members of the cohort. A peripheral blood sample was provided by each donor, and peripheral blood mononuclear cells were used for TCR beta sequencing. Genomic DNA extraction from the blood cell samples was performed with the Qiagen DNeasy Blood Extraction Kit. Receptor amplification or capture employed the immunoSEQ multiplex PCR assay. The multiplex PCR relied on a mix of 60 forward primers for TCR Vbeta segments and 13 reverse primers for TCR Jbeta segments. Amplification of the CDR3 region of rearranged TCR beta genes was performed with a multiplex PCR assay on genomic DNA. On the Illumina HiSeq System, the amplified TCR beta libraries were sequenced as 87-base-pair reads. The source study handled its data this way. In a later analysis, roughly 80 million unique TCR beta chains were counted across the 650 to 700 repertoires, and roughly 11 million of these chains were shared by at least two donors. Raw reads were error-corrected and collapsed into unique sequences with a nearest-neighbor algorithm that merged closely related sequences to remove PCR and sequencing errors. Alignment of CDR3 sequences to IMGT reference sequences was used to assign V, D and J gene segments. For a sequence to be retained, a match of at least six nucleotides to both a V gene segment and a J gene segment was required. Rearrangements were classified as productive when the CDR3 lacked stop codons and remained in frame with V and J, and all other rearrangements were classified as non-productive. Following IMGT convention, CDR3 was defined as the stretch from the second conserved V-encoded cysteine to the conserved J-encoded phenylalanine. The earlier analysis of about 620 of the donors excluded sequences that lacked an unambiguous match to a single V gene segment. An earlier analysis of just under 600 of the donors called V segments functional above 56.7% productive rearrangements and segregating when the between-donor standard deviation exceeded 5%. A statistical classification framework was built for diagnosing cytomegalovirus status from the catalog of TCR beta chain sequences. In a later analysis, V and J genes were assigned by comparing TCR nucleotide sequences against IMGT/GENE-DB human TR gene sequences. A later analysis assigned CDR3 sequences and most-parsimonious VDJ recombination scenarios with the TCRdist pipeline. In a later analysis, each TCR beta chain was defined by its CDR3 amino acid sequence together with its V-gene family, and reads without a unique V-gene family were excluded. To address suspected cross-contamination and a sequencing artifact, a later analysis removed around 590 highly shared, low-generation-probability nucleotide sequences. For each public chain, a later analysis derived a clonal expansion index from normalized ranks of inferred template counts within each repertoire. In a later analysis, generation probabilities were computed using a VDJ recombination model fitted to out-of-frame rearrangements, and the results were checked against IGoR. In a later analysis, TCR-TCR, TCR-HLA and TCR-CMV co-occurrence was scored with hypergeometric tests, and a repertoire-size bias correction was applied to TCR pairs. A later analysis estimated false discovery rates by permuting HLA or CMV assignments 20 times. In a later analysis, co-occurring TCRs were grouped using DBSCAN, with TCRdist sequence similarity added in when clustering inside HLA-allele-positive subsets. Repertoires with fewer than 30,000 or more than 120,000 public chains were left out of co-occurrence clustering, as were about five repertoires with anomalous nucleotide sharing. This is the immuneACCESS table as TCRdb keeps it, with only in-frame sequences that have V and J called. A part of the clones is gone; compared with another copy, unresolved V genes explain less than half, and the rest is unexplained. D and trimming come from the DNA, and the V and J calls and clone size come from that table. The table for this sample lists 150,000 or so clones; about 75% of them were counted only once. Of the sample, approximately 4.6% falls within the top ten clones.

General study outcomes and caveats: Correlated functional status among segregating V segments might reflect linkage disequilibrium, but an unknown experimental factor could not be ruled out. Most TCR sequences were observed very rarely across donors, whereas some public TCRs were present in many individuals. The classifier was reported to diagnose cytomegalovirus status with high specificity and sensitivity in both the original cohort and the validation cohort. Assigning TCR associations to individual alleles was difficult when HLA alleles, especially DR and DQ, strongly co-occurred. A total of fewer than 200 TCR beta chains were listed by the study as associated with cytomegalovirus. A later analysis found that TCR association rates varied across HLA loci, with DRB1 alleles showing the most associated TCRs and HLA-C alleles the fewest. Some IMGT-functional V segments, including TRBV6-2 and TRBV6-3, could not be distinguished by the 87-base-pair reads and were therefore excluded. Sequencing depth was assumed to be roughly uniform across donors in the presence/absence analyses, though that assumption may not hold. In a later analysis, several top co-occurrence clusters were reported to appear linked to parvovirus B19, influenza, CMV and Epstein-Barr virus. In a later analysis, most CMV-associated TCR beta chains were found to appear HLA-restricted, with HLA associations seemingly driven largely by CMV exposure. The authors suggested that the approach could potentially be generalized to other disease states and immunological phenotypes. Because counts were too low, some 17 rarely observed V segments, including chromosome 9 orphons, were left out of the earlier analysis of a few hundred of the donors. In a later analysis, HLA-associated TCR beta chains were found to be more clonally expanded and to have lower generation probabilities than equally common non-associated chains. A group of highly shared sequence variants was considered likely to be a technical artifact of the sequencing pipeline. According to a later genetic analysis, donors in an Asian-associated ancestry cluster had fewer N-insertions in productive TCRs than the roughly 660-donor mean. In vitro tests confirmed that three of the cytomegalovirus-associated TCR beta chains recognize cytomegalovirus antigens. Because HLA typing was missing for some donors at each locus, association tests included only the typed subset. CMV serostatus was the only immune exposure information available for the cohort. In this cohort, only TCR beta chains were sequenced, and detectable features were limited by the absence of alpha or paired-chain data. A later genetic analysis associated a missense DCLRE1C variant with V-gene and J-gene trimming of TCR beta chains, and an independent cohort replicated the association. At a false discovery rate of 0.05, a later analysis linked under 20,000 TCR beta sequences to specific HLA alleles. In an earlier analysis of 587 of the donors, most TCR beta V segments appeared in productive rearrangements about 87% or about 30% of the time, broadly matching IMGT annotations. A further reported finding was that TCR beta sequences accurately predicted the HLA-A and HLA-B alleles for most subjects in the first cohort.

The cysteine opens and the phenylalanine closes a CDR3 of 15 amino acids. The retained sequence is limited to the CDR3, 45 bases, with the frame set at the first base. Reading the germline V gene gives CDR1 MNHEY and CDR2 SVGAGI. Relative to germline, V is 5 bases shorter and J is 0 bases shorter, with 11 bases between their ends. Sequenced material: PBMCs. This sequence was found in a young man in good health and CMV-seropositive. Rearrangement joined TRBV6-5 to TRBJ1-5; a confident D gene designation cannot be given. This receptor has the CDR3 CASSPDGDSNQPQHF. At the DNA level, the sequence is TGTGCCAGCAGTCCCGACGGAGATAGCAATCAGCCCCAGCATTTT.